These 12 T cell receptor beta chains came from one sample sequenced in a study of CD8 T cells in Susac syndrome. Reverse transcription of about 0.45 to 1 ug RNA was performed with random hexamers. TCRdb fed the immunoSEQ multiplex PCR reads into MiXCR, producing one record per CDR3 protein. The sample has about 140,000 distinct CDR3 sequences, 85% to 95% seen once; the top ten hold roughly 0.15%. The sequenced sample was CD4+ T cells from PBMCs. The source is a human donor with Susac syndrome.

The chain links TRBV20-1 to TRBJ2-3; the D gene could be TRBD1 or TRBD2 (5 bases each). With 4 bases removed from V and 0 bases from J, the gap between germline ends came to 11 bases. The CDR3 length is 14 residues. Germline CDR1 and CDR2: DFQATT and SNEGSKA (reference sequence). CDR3: CSATGTASTDTQYF. CDR3 nucleotide sequence: TGCAGTGCTACCGGGACGGCTAGCACAGATACGCAGTATTTT.

The V and J genes are TRBV5-1 and TRBJ2-6; D ambiguous. V dropped 4 bases and J dropped 4 bases, with 15 bases sitting between them. The CDR3 sequence is 16 residues long. The germline gives CDR1 SGHRS, CDR2 YFSETQ. Written as DNA, the CDR3 is TGCGCCAGCAGCAAGAACACCGGAACCGGGGCCAACGTCCTGACTTTC. It is translated as CASSKNTGTGANVLTF.

V usage is TRBV12-3 or TRBV12-4 and J usage is TRBJ1-2; D perhaps matches TRBD1 (5 bases). The CDR3 extends over 20 amino acids. V dropped 3 bases and J dropped 2 bases, with 28 bases sitting between them. As DNA, the CDR3 is TGTGCCAGCAGTTTCGCGACAGCTGCCACATACATGAGAATCAACTATGGCTACACCTTC. Its translation: CASSFATAATYMRINYGYTF.

V is TRBV20-1 and J is TRBJ1-1; D is undetermined. V gave up 7 bases and J gave up 1 base, with 13 bases separating them. Germline CDR1 is DFQATT and CDR2 is SNEGSKA (reference sequence). The CDR3 is 13 residues long. CDR3 DNA sequence: TGCAGTGTTAAAGGACGGGGGAACACTGAAGCTTTCTTT. It codes for CSVKGRGNTEAFF.

J is TRBJ2-1 and V is TRBV18, with TRBD2 as a possible D gene (5 bases). The CDR3 covers 11 residues. The germline V and J ends were trimmed by 5 bases and 6 bases, with 5 bases remaining between them. Germline values: CDR1 KGHSH, CDR2 LQKENI. The CDR3 nucleotides are TGTGCCAGCTCAACTAGCAATGAGCAGTTCTTC. Encoded protein: CASSTSNEQFF. The entire variable domain, with the rest obtained from reference TRBV18 and TRBJ2-1, is as follows: NAGVMQNPRHLVRRRGQEARLRCSPMKGHSHVYWYRQLPEEGLKFMVYLQKENIIDESGMPKERFSAEFPKEGPSILRIQQVVRGDSAAYFCASSTSNEQFFGPGTRLTVL.

V usage is TRBV30 and J usage is TRBJ2-1; D gene uncertain. The CDR3 sequence is 14 residues long. Germline CDR1 GTSNPN, CDR2 SVGIG (reference sequence). Trimming took off 0 bases at V and 4 bases at J, with 10 bases between the two ends. In nucleotides, the CDR3 is TGTGCCTGGAGTGTGGGTAGGGAATACAATGAGCAGTTCTTC. Its translation: CAWSVGREYNEQFF.

The chain combines TRBV9 with TRBJ1-2; maybe TRBD1 (5 bases). This CDR3 contains 14 residues. Trimming left V 3 bases short and J 2 bases short, with 11 bases between. Germline V CDR1 and CDR2: SGDLS, YYNGEE. DNA of the CDR3: TGTGCCAGCAGCGCGCAGACAGCAAACTATGGCTACACCTTC. It encodes CASSAQTANYGYTF.

DNA of the CDR3: TGTGCCAGCAGCGTAAGCACTTACTATGGCTACACCTTC. This codes for CASSVSTYYGYTF. V is TRBV9 and J is TRBJ1-2, with D hard to call. From germline, CDR1 is SGDLS and CDR2 YYNGEE. Trimming pared 1 base from V and 3 bases from J, leaving 7 bases between. The CDR3 sequence is 13 residues long.

The chain is built from TRBV29-1 and TRBJ2-7; the match to TRBD2 covers 11 bases. Germline V CDR1 and CDR2: SQVTM, ANQGSEA. This CDR3 contains 13 residues. The J segment lost 6 bases and the V segment lost 7 bases, leaving 8 bases of the junction unmatched. The CDR3 DNA is TGCAGCGCGACTAGCGGGAAGGTTGGCGAGCAGTACTTC. This sequence encodes CSATSGKVGEQYF.

This rearrangement joins TRBV24-1 to TRBJ1-5; D remains ambiguous. V lost 2 bases and J 5 bases, leaving 9 bases between the germline ends. This CDR3 has 14 amino acids. Germline lookup yields CDR1 KGHDR and CDR2 SFDVKD. CDR3 loop: CATSDSRRDQPQHF. For the CDR3, the DNA is TGTGCCACCAGTGATTCCCGACGTGATCAGCCCCAGCATTTT.

This clonotype is a singleton in its sample. The J gene is TRBJ2-1, the V gene TRBV19, with D perhaps TRBD1 or TRBD2 (5 bases each). The CDR3 consists of 12 residues. Germline V gene sequence: CDR1 LNHDA, CDR2 SQIVND (reference sequence). V was shortened by 8 bases and J by 7 bases, with 12 bases between the two germline ends. The CDR3 DNA reads TGTGCCAGTGCGAGGGGCTCGAATGAGCAGTTCTTC. It specifies CASARGSNEQFF.

This clonotype came up once. The chain joins TRBV29-1 to TRBJ1-2; D not certain. CDR1 is SQVTM, CDR2 ANQGSEA, per germline. Trimming stripped 2 bases from V and 2 bases from J, with 6 bases between. The CDR3 sequence is 12 residues long. CDR3 in DNA: TGCAGCGTTGAAATGGGGAACTATGGCTACACCTTC. Translated, it gives CSVEMGNYGYTF.